This entry is about one T cell receptor beta chain. These data come from a study of control samples from healthy donors and cancer patients. This CDR3 is built from 19 residues. Trimming cost V 0 bases and J 5 bases; bases outside gene matches: 18. The germline V gene encodes CDR1 GTSNPN and CDR2 SVGIG (reference sequence). The method was immunoSEQ multiplex PCR; TCRdb's version includes in-frame clones alone and lacks a portion of them. The data hold about 130,000 clones, with around 93% observed a single time. Sequencing was carried out using blood. The TCR comes from a man between 18 and 29 years old in good health. The rearrangement links TRBV30 to TRBJ2-2, with 7 bases aligning to TRBD2. Here the CDR3 DNA reads TGTGCCTGGAGTGTATTAGTGTCTCGGGACTACCTCCTTACCGGGGAGCTGTTTTTT. The encoded protein is CAWSVLVSRDYLLTGELFF.